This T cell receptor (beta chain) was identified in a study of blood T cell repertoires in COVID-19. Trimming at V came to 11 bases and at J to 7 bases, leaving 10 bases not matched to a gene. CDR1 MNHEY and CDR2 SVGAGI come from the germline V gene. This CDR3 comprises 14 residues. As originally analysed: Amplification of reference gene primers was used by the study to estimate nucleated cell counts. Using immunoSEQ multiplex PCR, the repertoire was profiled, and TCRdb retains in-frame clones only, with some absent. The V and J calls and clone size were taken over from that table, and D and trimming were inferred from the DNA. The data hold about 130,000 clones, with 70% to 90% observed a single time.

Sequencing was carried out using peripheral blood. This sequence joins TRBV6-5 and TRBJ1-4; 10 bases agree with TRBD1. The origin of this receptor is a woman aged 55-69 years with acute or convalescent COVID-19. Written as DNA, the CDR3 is TGTGCCTGCCACCGGGACAGGGGATTTGAAAAACTGTTTTTT. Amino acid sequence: CACHRDRGFEKLFF.